The present TCR beta chain was sequenced within a study of response to subunit inactivated influenza vaccine. Study-level results: The authors suggested that few new T cells are recruited per seasonal influenza vaccination.

This CDR3 has 17 amino acids. The J segment lost 6 bases and the V segment lost 0 bases, leaving 15 bases of the junction unmatched. The germline gives CDR1 SGHRS, CDR2 YFSETQ. To note about this clonotype: Its antigen remains unidentified.

Using its own MiXCR run on the RT-PCR reads, TCRdb lists one record per CDR3 protein. The sample lists roughly 500,000 distinct CDR3 sequences, 25% seen once, with around 1.8% in the top ten. Sequenced material: CD4+ T cells sorted from PBMCs, taken more than 4 days after vaccination. This clonotype was sampled from a man aged 45-65 years who received an inactivated influenza vaccine. V and J are TRBV5-1 and TRBJ2-7; 7 nucleotides match TRBD2. The CDR3 DNA reads TGCGCCAGCAGCTTGGCCCCCATGGCGGGGGTTGGCGGCGAGCAGTACTTC. Its translation is CASSLAPMAGVGGEQYF.